This entry concerns a single T cell receptor beta chain. V lost 6 bases, J lost 2 bases, and 7 bases stayed unmatched. Germline lookup yields CDR1 MNHEY and CDR2 SVGAGI. The CDR3 has 15 amino acids. Methods used by the authors: Amplification of reference gene primers provided the estimated nucleated cell counts. TCRdb keeps only in-frame clones here, not all; method: immunoSEQ multiplex PCR. V, J and clone size reflect that table, while D and trimming were determined from the DNA. The top ten clones hold 3% of a sample with 97,000 or so clones, around nine tenths of them seen once. This sample is part of a study of blood T cell repertoires in COVID-19. Study details: PBMCs, B-cell-depleted T cells, or T cells were the source of the cDNA or gDNA that made up the material.

The sequenced sample consisted of peripheral blood. The V call is TRBV6-5, the J call TRBJ2-3; 8 nucleotides line up with TRBD1. The origin of this receptor is a man aged 50 to 60 with active or convalescent COVID-19. In nucleotides, the CDR3 is TGTGCCAGCAGGGCTAACAGGGGGACCACAGATACGCAGTATTTT. Translating it yields CASRANRGTTDTQYF.